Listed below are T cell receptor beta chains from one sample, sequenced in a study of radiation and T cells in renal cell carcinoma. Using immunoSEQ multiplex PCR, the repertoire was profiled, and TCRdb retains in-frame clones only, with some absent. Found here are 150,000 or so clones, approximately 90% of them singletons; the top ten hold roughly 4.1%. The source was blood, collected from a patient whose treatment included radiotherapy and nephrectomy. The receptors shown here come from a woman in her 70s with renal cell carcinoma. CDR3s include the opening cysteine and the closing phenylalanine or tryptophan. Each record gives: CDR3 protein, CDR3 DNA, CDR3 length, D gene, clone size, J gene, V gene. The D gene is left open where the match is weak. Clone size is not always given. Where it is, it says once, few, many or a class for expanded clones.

CDR3: CASVGTSSYNEQFF; DNA: TGTGCCAGCGTCGGGACTAGCTCCTACAATGAGCAGTTCTTC; length: 14; D: TRBD2; size: .; J: TRBJ2-1; V: TRBV4-2
CDR3: CTSSRTNLFTDTQYF; DNA: TGCACCAGCAGCCGGACTAATCTATTCACAGATACGCAGTATTTT; length: 15; D: .; size: .; J: TRBJ2-3; V: TRBV1
CDR3: CASSQDGTSGAKNIQYF; DNA: TGCGCCAGCAGCCAAGATGGAACTAGCGGCGCCAAAAACATTCAGTACTTC; length: 17; D: TRBD2; size: .; J: TRBJ2-4; V: TRBV4-3
CDR3: CASSLKRASGNTIYF; DNA: TGTGCCAGCAGTCTCAAGAGGGCCTCTGGAAACACCATATATTTT; length: 15; D: .; size: .; J: TRBJ1-3; V: TRBV2
CDR3: CASRTSGANVLTF; DNA: TGTGCCAGCAGGACTTCTGGGGCCAACGTCCTGACTTTC; length: 13; D: .; size: .; J: TRBJ2-6; V: TRBV6-1
CDR3: CASSGQALPNTEAFF; DNA: TGTGCCAGCAGTGGGCAGGCCCTACCGAACACTGAAGCTTTCTTT; length: 15; D: .; size: .; J: TRBJ1-1; V: TRBV2
CDR3: CASSLGRATSYEQYF; DNA: TGTGCCAGCAGTTTAGGAAGGGCGACCTCCTACGAGCAGTACTTC; length: 15; D: .; size: .; J: TRBJ2-7; V: TRBV28
CDR3: CASSLAAAGNLNSNQPQHF; DNA: TGTGCCAGCAGCTTAGCGGCGGCAGGGAACCTTAATAGCAATCAGCCCCAGCATTTT; length: 19; D: .; size: .; J: TRBJ1-5; V: TRBV7-6
CDR3: CASSPGGVKNIQYF; DNA: TGTGCCAGCAGCCCCGGGGGCGTCAAAAACATTCAGTACTTC; length: 14; D: .; size: .; J: TRBJ2-4; V: TRBV6-5
CDR3: CASSSSDSYNEQFF; DNA: TGTGCCAGCAGTTCCTCCGACAGCTACAATGAGCAGTTCTTC; length: 14; D: .; size: .; J: TRBJ2-1; V: TRBV27
CDR3: CASSLAVLSTDTQYF; DNA: TGTGCCAGCAGCTTGGCAGTCCTTAGCACAGATACGCAGTATTTT; length: 15; D: .; size: .; J: TRBJ2-3; V: TRBV7-9
CDR3: CASSLGTSGGGYQETQYF; DNA: TGTGCCAGCAGCCTCGGGACTAGCGGGGGGGGGTACCAAGAGACCCAGTACTTC; length: 18; D: TRBD2; size: .; J: TRBJ2-5; V: TRBV4-2
CDR3: CASSIKSQGPYEQYF; DNA: TGTGCCAGTAGTATAAAGAGTCAGGGGCCCTACGAGCAGTACTTC; length: 15; D: .; size: .; J: TRBJ2-7; V: TRBV19
CDR3: CASSRNAGGTEQFF; DNA: TGTGCCAGCAGCCGTAATGCGGGGGGAACTGAGCAGTTCTTC; length: 14; D: TRBD2; size: .; J: TRBJ2-1; V: TRBV11-2
CDR3: CASRRQDRDLDEQYF; DNA: TGTGCCAGTAGGAGACAGGACAGGGACCTGGACGAGCAGTACTTC; length: 15; D: TRBD1; size: .; J: TRBJ2-7; V: TRBV19
CDR3: CASVRTGPANYGYTF; DNA: TGTGCCAGCGTTCGGACAGGACCAGCTAACTATGGCTACACCTTC; length: 15; D: TRBD1; size: .; J: TRBJ1-2; V: TRBV6-1
CDR3: CATSREPGSGETQYF; DNA: TGTGCCACCAGCAGAGAACCGGGAAGTGGAGAGACCCAGTACTTC; length: 15; D: .; size: .; J: TRBJ2-5; V: TRBV15
CDR3: CASSTYGVGPNTEAFF; DNA: TGCGCCAGCAGCACCTACGGCGTGGGGCCGAACACTGAAGCTTTCTTT; length: 16; D: .; size: .; J: TRBJ1-1; V: TRBV5-1
CDR3: CASSLTSGPSEQYF; DNA: TGTGCCAGCAGCCTCACTAGCGGGCCCTCTGAGCAGTACTTC; length: 14; D: TRBD2; size: .; J: TRBJ2-7; V: TRBV7-2
CDR3: CASSRLVQETQYF; DNA: TGCGCCAGCAGCCGACTAGTTCAAGAGACCCAGTACTTC; length: 13; D: .; size: .; J: TRBJ2-5; V: TRBV4-3
CDR3: CASSHRGRGAGELFF; DNA: TGTGCCAGCAGCCACAGGGGGCGCGGAGCCGGGGAGCTGTTTTTT; length: 15; D: TRBD1; size: .; J: TRBJ2-2; V: TRBV6-6
CDR3: CASSLLQGRDTEAFF; DNA: TGTGCCAGCAGCCTACTACAGGGAAGGGACACTGAAGCTTTCTTT; length: 15; D: .; size: .; J: TRBJ1-1; V: TRBV7-9
CDR3: CASSFAGASTDTQYF; DNA: TGTGCCAGCAGCTTTGCGGGGGCGAGCACAGATACGCAGTATTTT; length: 15; D: .; size: .; J: TRBJ2-3; V: TRBV11-2
CDR3: CSVTRQGPNTEAFF; DNA: TGCAGCGTTACTAGACAGGGACCGAACACTGAAGCTTTCTTT; length: 14; D: TRBD1; size: .; J: TRBJ1-1; V: TRBV29-1
CDR3: CASSFLGVEQYF; DNA: TGCGCCAGCAGCTTTCTCGGGGTCGAGCAGTACTTC; length: 12; D: .; size: .; J: TRBJ2-7; V: TRBV5-1
CDR3: CASSSAGTGGYSEQFF; DNA: TGTGCCAGCAGCTCAGCCGGGACAGGGGGGTATAGTGAGCAGTTCTTC; length: 16; D: TRBD1; size: .; J: TRBJ2-1; V: TRBV11-3
CDR3: CASSLSGAPQYNEQFF; DNA: TGTGCCAGCAGTTTATCGGGAGCCCCCCAATACAATGAGCAGTTCTTC; length: 16; D: .; size: once; J: TRBJ2-1; V: TRBV28
CDR3: CASSFSGDGETQYF; DNA: TGTGCCAGCAGCTTCTCAGGGGACGGAGAGACCCAGTACTTC; length: 14; D: .; size: .; J: TRBJ2-5; V: TRBV7-2
CDR3: CASSESQGQKYEQYF; DNA: TGTGCCAGCAGTGAATCGCAGGGACAGAAATACGAGCAGTACTTC; length: 15; D: TRBD1; size: .; J: TRBJ2-7; V: TRBV25-1
CDR3: CASSSLVGFTEAFF; DNA: TGTGCCAGCAGTAGCCTGGTAGGGTTCACTGAAGCTTTCTTT; length: 14; D: .; size: .; J: TRBJ1-1; V: TRBV6-6
CDR3: CSGGVGPSTDTQYF; DNA: TGCAGCGGGGGGGTAGGTCCTAGCACAGATACGCAGTATTTT; length: 14; D: .; size: .; J: TRBJ2-3; V: TRBV29-1
CDR3: CASSMGSVQNGYTF; DNA: TGTGCCAGTAGTATGGGGAGTGTACAAAATGGCTACACCTTC; length: 14; D: .; size: .; J: TRBJ1-2; V: TRBV19
CDR3: CAWSHGGYTEAFF; DNA: TGTGCCTGGAGTCACGGGGGCTACACTGAAGCTTTCTTT; length: 13; D: .; size: few; J: TRBJ1-1; V: TRBV30
CDR3: CASSVGSGSSGANVLTF; DNA: TGTGCCAGCAGCGTAGGATCAGGGAGCTCTGGGGCCAACGTCCTGACTTTC; length: 17; D: .; size: .; J: TRBJ2-6; V: TRBV9
CDR3: CASSLRTGGSPLHF; DNA: TGTGCCAGCAGCCTTCGGACAGGTGGATCACCCCTCCACTTT; length: 14; D: TRBD1; size: .; J: TRBJ1-6; V: TRBV5-4
CDR3: CASRIIPGSGRSNQPQHF; DNA: TGTGCCAGCAGGATAATCCCGGGTAGCGGGCGGAGCAATCAGCCCCAGCATTTT; length: 18; D: .; size: .; J: TRBJ1-5; V: TRBV28
CDR3: CASSQDGNRGNGYTF; DNA: TGCGCCAGCAGCCAAGACGGGAACAGGGGTAATGGCTACACCTTC; length: 15; D: TRBD1; size: .; J: TRBJ1-2; V: TRBV4-3
CDR3: CASRQGGSNEQFF; DNA: TGTGCCAGTAGGCAGGGGGGGAGTAATGAGCAGTTCTTC; length: 13; D: .; size: .; J: TRBJ2-1; V: TRBV19
CDR3: CASSRTGTYEQYF; DNA: TGTGCCAGCAGCCGGACAGGAACCTACGAGCAGTACTTC; length: 13; D: TRBD1; size: .; J: TRBJ2-7; V: TRBV2
CDR3: CASSQDGGTGELFF; DNA: TGCGCCAGCAGCCAAGATGGGGGTACCGGGGAGCTGTTTTTT; length: 14; D: .; size: .; J: TRBJ2-2; V: TRBV4-3
CDR3: CASSLRQGQETQYF; DNA: TGTGCCAGCAGCCTCCGACAGGGCCAAGAGACCCAGTACTTC; length: 14; D: TRBD1; size: once; J: TRBJ2-5; V: TRBV4-2
CDR3: CASSLSLGSLPFF; DNA: TGCGCCAGCAGCCTCTCCCTGGGCTCCTTGCCCTTTTTT; length: 13; D: .; size: .; J: TRBJ1-4; V: TRBV4-3
CDR3: CASRELAGGPTDTQYF; DNA: TGTGCCAGCAGGGAACTAGCGGGGGGGCCAACAGATACGCAGTATTTT; length: 16; D: TRBD2; size: .; J: TRBJ2-3; V: TRBV6-1
CDR3: CASSQGQLVGELFF; DNA: TGCGCCAGCAGCCAAGGGCAGCTCGTCGGGGAGCTGTTTTTT; length: 14; D: .; size: .; J: TRBJ2-2; V: TRBV4-3
CDR3: CASKMNTEAFF; DNA: TGTGCCAGCAAGATGAACACTGAAGCTTTCTTT; length: 11; D: .; size: .; J: TRBJ1-1; V: TRBV28
CDR3: CASSGTGHYGYTF; DNA: TGTGCCAGCAGTGGGACAGGACACTATGGCTACACCTTC; length: 13; D: TRBD1; size: once; J: TRBJ1-2; V: TRBV6-1
CDR3: CAWSKEAAPPKNIQYF; DNA: TGTGCCTGGAGTAAGGAGGCAGCCCCACCCAAAAACATTCAGTACTTC; length: 16; D: .; size: .; J: TRBJ2-4; V: TRBV30
CDR3: CASSLEETQYF; DNA: TGCGCCAGCAGCTTGGAGGAGACCCAGTACTTC; length: 11; D: .; size: few; J: TRBJ2-5; V: TRBV5-1
CDR3: CASSLRDIPGEQYF; DNA: TGTGCCAGCAGCTTAAGGGACATTCCAGGCGAGCAGTACTTC; length: 14; D: .; size: .; J: TRBJ2-7; V: TRBV11-1
CDR3: CASSFPGGLNSPLHF; DNA: TGTGCCAGCAGCTTCCCAGGGGGCCTAAATTCACCCCTCCACTTT; length: 15; D: TRBD1; size: .; J: TRBJ1-6; V: TRBV11-3
CDR3: CSVTTDRAGNTIYF; DNA: TGCAGCGTTACCACCGACAGAGCTGGAAACACCATATATTTT; length: 14; D: .; size: once; J: TRBJ1-3; V: TRBV29-1
CDR3: CASSPRGPNTDTQYF; DNA: TGTGCCAGCAGCCCCCGAGGGCCCAACACAGATACGCAGTATTTT; length: 15; D: .; size: .; J: TRBJ2-3; V: TRBV5-4
CDR3: CASSLKGPNEKLFF; DNA: TGTGCCAGCAGCTTAAAGGGGCCTAATGAAAAACTGTTTTTT; length: 14; D: .; size: .; J: TRBJ1-4; V: TRBV7-2
CDR3: CASSPLGLSRAQTEAFF; DNA: TGTGCCAGCTCACCGCTAGGACTCTCCCGGGCCCAAACTGAAGCTTTCTTT; length: 17; D: .; size: .; J: TRBJ1-1; V: TRBV18